These T cell receptor beta chains were read from a single sample in a study of beta chain features in type 1 diabetes. Only in-frame clones appear in the TCRdb table, and some are missing; sequencing was by immunoSEQ multiplex PCR. The sample yields nearly 350,000 clones, approximately 8.2% seen once. Sequenced material: central memory CD4+ T cells from blood. Receptors originate from a woman aged 18-29 years in good health. The CDR3 runs from the conserved cysteine through the conserved F or W. Fields, in order: clone size, D gene, J gene, V gene, CDR3 DNA, CDR3 protein. D genes are given only for firm matches. Clone size is not always given. Where it is, it says once, few, many or a class for expanded clones.

size: .
D: TRBD1
J: TRBJ2-1
V: TRBV15
DNA: TGTGCCACCAGCAGCCGGACAGGATACAATGAGCAGTTCTTC
CDR3: CATSSRTGYNEQFF

size: few
D: .
J: TRBJ2-3
V: TRBV23-1
DNA: TGCGCCAGCAGTCAAACCAGTGGGAAAACCCCGGACATGTTCAACACAGATACGCAGTATTTT
CDR3: CASSQTSGKTPDMFNTDTQYF

size: few
D: .
J: TRBJ2-2
V: TRBV7-9
DNA: TGTGCCAGCAGACGGCAGGGAGGCCGGCAAAACCTAAACACCGGGGAGCTGTTTTTT
CDR3: CASRRQGGRQNLNTGELFF

size: few
D: .
J: TRBJ1-5
V: TRBV19
DNA: TGTGCCAGTAGTATAGCGGGGGGCCAGCCCCAGCATTTT
CDR3: CASSIAGGQPQHF

size: .
D: .
J: TRBJ2-1
V: TRBV7-2
DNA: TGTGCCAGCAGCTTAGCCGTCCTTTTTGAGCAGTTCTTC
CDR3: CASSLAVLFEQFF

size: .
D: TRBD2
J: TRBJ2-7
V: TRBV7-8
DNA: TGTGCCAGCAGCTTAGGACTAGCCCACGAGCAGTACTTC
CDR3: CASSLGLAHEQYF

size: few
D: TRBD1
J: TRBJ1-1
V: TRBV28
DNA: TGTGCCGGGGGGACAGGGGGCCTCACTGAAGCTTTCTTT
CDR3: CAGGTGGLTEAFF

size: .
D: .
J: TRBJ2-3
V: TRBV29-1
DNA: TGCAGCGTTGATCAAACTTCGGATACGCAGTATTTT
CDR3: CSVDQTSDTQYF

size: .
D: .
J: TRBJ2-7
V: TRBV7-2
DNA: TGTGCCAGCAGCTTAACCGCACGCTCGAGCGAGCAGTACTTC
CDR3: CASSLTARSSEQYF

size: few
D: TRBD2
J: TRBJ2-5
V: TRBV5-1
DNA: TGCGCCAGCAGCTTGAATCTAGCGGAAGAGACCCAGTACTTC
CDR3: CASSLNLAEETQYF

size: few
D: TRBD2
J: TRBJ2-5
V: TRBV28
DNA: TGTGCCAGCAGTGCAGCGGGAGTTCCGCAAGAGACCCAGTACTTC
CDR3: CASSAAGVPQETQYF

size: few
D: .
J: TRBJ1-2
V: TRBV4-3
DNA: TGCGCCAGCAGCCAAGACCCACGCTGGGGGGAAGCTAACTATGGCTACACCTTC
CDR3: CASSQDPRWGEANYGYTF

size: .
D: .
J: TRBJ2-4
V: TRBV19
DNA: TGTGCCAGTAGTAGATCTCTAGCAGACATAGCCAAAAACATTCAGTACTTC
CDR3: CASSRSLADIAKNIQYF

size: .
D: .
J: TRBJ2-7
V: TRBV2
DNA: TGTGCCAGCAGTGGGTCGAGGGTACAGCTCGACGAGCAGTACTTC
CDR3: CASSGSRVQLDEQYF

size: many
D: .
J: TRBJ2-7
V: TRBV29-1
DNA: TGCAGCGTTGAAGATAATAGATCCTACGAGCAGTACTTC
CDR3: CSVEDNRSYEQYF

size: many
D: TRBD1
J: TRBJ1-2
V: TRBV4-2
DNA: TGTGCCAGCAGCCAAGGACAGGGCGGATATGGCTACACCTTC
CDR3: CASSQGQGGYGYTF

size: few
D: .
J: TRBJ2-6
V: TRBV25-1
DNA: TGTGCCAGCAGTGATTCGGGGTCTGGGGCCAACGTCCTGACTTTC
CDR3: CASSDSGSGANVLTF

size: .
D: TRBD2
J: TRBJ2-3
V: TRBV4-3
DNA: TGCGCCAGCAGCCAGACTAGCGGGATCCAGACAGATACGCAGTATTTT
CDR3: CASSQTSGIQTDTQYF

size: few
D: TRBD2
J: TRBJ2-3
V: TRBV7-2
DNA: TGCGCCAGCAGCCTTAATTGGGGTAGCGGGTCCTCAGATACGCAGTATTTT
CDR3: CASSLNWGSGSSDTQYF

size: few
D: .
J: TRBJ1-5
V: TRBV6-6
DNA: TGTGCCAGCAGTTACTCGAGACAGAGCAATCAGCCCCAGCATTTT
CDR3: CASSYSRQSNQPQHF

size: few
D: TRBD2
J: TRBJ2-7
V: TRBV6-5
DNA: TGTGCCATCACTGAAGCGGGAGGACAAGAGCAGTACTTC
CDR3: CAITEAGGQEQYF

size: .
D: .
J: TRBJ2-7
V: TRBV7-9
DNA: TGTGCCAGCAGCTTACTGGACCAACCCTTCCGGCTTGCGTACTTC
CDR3: CASSLLDQPFRLAYF

size: .
D: .
J: TRBJ2-1
V: TRBV7-9
DNA: TGTGCCAGCAGCTTTCGGGAAACCCGCTACAATGAGCAGTTCTTC
CDR3: CASSFRETRYNEQFF

size: .
D: TRBD1
J: TRBJ1-2
V: TRBV4-1
DNA: TGCGCCAGCAGCCAAGCCTTACAGGGGTATGATGGCTACACCTTC
CDR3: CASSQALQGYDGYTF

size: many
D: .
J: TRBJ2-3
V: TRBV15
DNA: TGTGCCACCAGCGGTAGGACCTACACAGATACGCAGTATTTT
CDR3: CATSGRTYTDTQYF

size: .
D: .
J: TRBJ2-3
V: TRBV29-1
DNA: TGCAGCGTTGAATACGGGGAGGGCACAGATACGCAGTATTTT
CDR3: CSVEYGEGTDTQYF

size: .
D: TRBD1
J: TRBJ1-2
V: TRBV28
DNA: TGTGCCAGCAGTTTGCCCAGGGGGGACTATGGCTACACCTTC
CDR3: CASSLPRGDYGYTF

size: few
D: .
J: TRBJ2-1
V: TRBV7-2
DNA: TGTGCCAGCAGCTTAACTGGGACGGCCTCCTACAATGAGCAGTTCTTC
CDR3: CASSLTGTASYNEQFF

size: .
D: TRBD2
J: TRBJ2-1
V: TRBV5-1
DNA: TGCGCCAGCAGTTCGGGACTAGCGCCTTACAATGAGCAGTTCTTC
CDR3: CASSSGLAPYNEQFF

size: .
D: .
J: TRBJ1-5
V: TRBV19
DNA: TGTGCCAGTAGTAGCCCCCCCGGGACGGCGCGTGGTAATCAGCCCCAGCATTTT
CDR3: CASSSPPGTARGNQPQHF

size: few
D: .
J: TRBJ2-3
V: TRBV7-9
DNA: TGTGCCAGCAGCCGCGCTGGGTTCACAGATACGCAGTATTTT
CDR3: CASSRAGFTDTQYF

size: many
D: TRBD2
J: TRBJ2-7
V: TRBV7-2
DNA: TGTGCCAGCAGCCCGATAGGCCGGGACTACTCCTACGAGCAGTACTTC
CDR3: CASSPIGRDYSYEQYF

size: .
D: .
J: TRBJ2-5
V: TRBV7-8
DNA: TGTGCCAGCAGCCCGATTGCCGGAAGGGGGTTTGTGCAGACCCAGTACTTC
CDR3: CASSPIAGRGFVQTQYF

size: few
D: TRBD2
J: TRBJ2-4
V: TRBV20-1
DNA: TGCAGTGCTAGCCTCCCTGGCGGGAGGTTGTTC
CDR3: CSASLPGGRLF

size: few
D: .
J: TRBJ2-7
V: TRBV2
DNA: TGTGCCACAGGGGAATCCTCCATTCTCGAGCAGTACTTC
CDR3: CATGESSILEQYF

size: .
D: .
J: TRBJ1-1
V: TRBV19
DNA: TGTGCCAGTAGACCCGGGGGGGACATCACTGAAGCTTTCTTT
CDR3: CASRPGGDITEAFF

size: .
D: .
J: TRBJ1-2
V: TRBV19
DNA: TGTGCCAGTAGTTTCCTCGGCGGGAAAATTAACTATGGCTACACCTTC
CDR3: CASSFLGGKINYGYTF

size: few
D: .
J: TRBJ2-7
V: TRBV4-3
DNA: TGCGCCAGCAGCCAAGACGTGTCCTCCTACGAGCAGTACTTC
CDR3: CASSQDVSSYEQYF

size: .
D: .
J: TRBJ1-5
V: TRBV6-5
DNA: TGTGCCAGCAGTGAGCGGGGGGTTCAGCCCCAGCATTTT
CDR3: CASSERGVQPQHF

size: few
D: TRBD1
J: TRBJ2-3
V: TRBV7-3
DNA: TGTGCCAGCAGCCTAGGACAGGGAGCCACAGATACGCAGTATTTT
CDR3: CASSLGQGATDTQYF

size: .
D: .
J: TRBJ2-3
V: TRBV28
DNA: TGTGCCAGCAGAGAGGGATGGACAGATACGCAGTATTTT
CDR3: CASREGWTDTQYF

size: .
D: .
J: TRBJ2-7
V: TRBV6-1
DNA: TGTGCCACCGAGAAGGACCTCTCCTACGAGCAGTACTTC
CDR3: CATEKDLSYEQYF

size: .
D: TRBD2
J: TRBJ2-3
V: TRBV5-4
DNA: TGTGCCAGCAGCGTCGTAGCGGGAGGGGGAGATACGCAGTATTTT
CDR3: CASSVVAGGGDTQYF

size: few
D: .
J: TRBJ1-3
V: TRBV6-6
DNA: TGTGCCAGCAGGGCTATTGGGAACACCATATATTTT
CDR3: CASRAIGNTIYF

size: .
D: TRBD1
J: TRBJ2-2
V: TRBV7-2
DNA: TGTGCCAGCAGCCGACAGGGGTACACCGGGGAGCTGTTTTTT
CDR3: CASSRQGYTGELFF

size: .
D: TRBD1
J: TRBJ2-7
V: TRBV15
DNA: TGTGCCACCAGTCCACAGGGGGCGTTTGACGAGCAGTACTTC
CDR3: CATSPQGAFDEQYF

size: few
D: .
J: TRBJ2-7
V: TRBV7-3
DNA: TGTGCCAGCAGCTTAAGCTCGGGCTACGAGCAGTACTTC
CDR3: CASSLSSGYEQYF

size: .
D: TRBD2
J: TRBJ2-5
V: TRBV5-4
DNA: TGTGCCAGCAGCTTACCGGGACTAGGTGAGACCCAGTACTTC
CDR3: CASSLPGLGETQYF

size: .
D: TRBD2
J: TRBJ2-1
V: TRBV29-1
DNA: TGCAGCGGGAGACTAGCATCCTACAATGAGCAGTTCTTC
CDR3: CSGRLASYNEQFF

size: few
D: .
J: TRBJ2-1
V: TRBV2
DNA: TGTGCCAGCACTCTCTCCTACAATGAGCAGTTCTTC
CDR3: CASTLSYNEQFF

size: few
D: .
J: TRBJ2-3
V: TRBV29-1
DNA: TGCAGCGCCGACACTAGCACAGATACGCAGTATTTT
CDR3: CSADTSTDTQYF

size: .
D: .
J: TRBJ2-1
V: TRBV5-1
DNA: TGCGCCAGCAGCTTGAATGGGGGAGGCCGATACAATGAGCAGTTCTTC
CDR3: CASSLNGGGRYNEQFF

size: few
D: TRBD2
J: TRBJ2-7
V: TRBV7-2
DNA: TGTGCCAGCAGTTCTGTGGGCGGGAGGAATGAGCAGTACTTC
CDR3: CASSSVGGRNEQYF

size: .
D: .
J: TRBJ1-2
V: TRBV29-1
DNA: TGCAGCGTTGAGGGACGGGCTAACTATGGCTACACCTTC
CDR3: CSVEGRANYGYTF

size: few
D: TRBD2
J: TRBJ2-7
V: TRBV6-5
DNA: TGTGCCAGCAGTTACTCTGTAGCGGGAGGCTATCATGAGCAGTACTTC
CDR3: CASSYSVAGGYHEQYF

size: few
D: TRBD2
J: TRBJ2-7
V: TRBV29-1
DNA: TGCAGCGTTGCCGTCACTAGCGTTGGCGAGCAGTACTTC
CDR3: CSVAVTSVGEQYF

size: few
D: TRBD1
J: TRBJ2-5
V: TRBV10-3
DNA: TGTGCCATCAGTGACCGACAGGGTTGGGAGACCCAGTACTTC
CDR3: CAISDRQGWETQYF